Below, 28 T cell receptor beta chains from the same sample are listed, as sequenced in a study of T cells in Graves' hyperthyroidism and ophthalmopathy. From RNA transcripts, TCR beta CDR3 regions were amplified. The HTBI primer set was used in a first-round RT-PCR of the TCR CDR3. TCRdb reanalysed the multiplex PCR reads using MiXCR and keeps one entry per CDR3 protein. The sample contains about 580,000 distinct CDR3 sequences, 46% of which appear only once. The sample consisted of peripheral blood or thyroid tissue (not recorded which). All receptors come from a woman younger than 35 with Graves' hyperthyroidism.

This chain connects TRBV20-1 to TRBJ2-5; TRBD2 aligns across 8 bases. The J call may be incorrect, as the DNA end agrees better with TRBJ2-1. Germline CDR1 is DFQATT and CDR2 is SNEGSKA (reference sequence). The CDR3 is 16 residues long. In DNA, the CDR3 is TGCAGTGCTAGAGATTTGGCGGGAGGAGGTAATTGGGAGCAGTTCTTC. This encodes CSARDLAGGGNWEQFF.

Ten or more counts support this clonotype. This chain connects TRBV14 to TRBJ1-2; 7 nucleotides align to TRBD1. The CDR3 runs to 13 residues. V dropped 4 bases and J dropped 8; count of bases not matched to a gene: 7. Germline CDR1 reads SGHDN; CDR2 reads FVKESK. DNA of the CDR3: TGTGCCAGCAGCCCGGACAGGTATAGCGGCTACACCTTC. As protein: CASSPDRYSGYTF.

The sample holds many counts of this clonotype. This sequence joins TRBV20-1 and TRBJ2-7, with TRBD2 matching over 12 bases. Trimming took 0 bases from V and 7 from J; bases not matched to a gene: 4. This CDR3 contains 14 residues. The germline CDR1 and CDR2 sequences are DFQATT and SNEGSKA (reference sequence). CDR3 DNA sequence: TGCAGTGCTAGAGAGGGACTAGCGGGCTATGAGCAGTACTTC. Protein product: CSAREGLAGYEQYF.

Ten or more counts support this clonotype. The chain's CDR3 is CASSLLLVGRNEQYF. CDR3 nucleotides: TGTGCCAGCAGTTTACTACTAGTCGGAAGAAACGAGCAGTACTTC. The rearrangement links TRBV12-3 or TRBV12-4 to TRBJ2-7, with D perhaps matching TRBD2 (5 bases). The length of the CDR3 is 15 residues. Trimming removed 2 bases at V and 5 bases at J, with 16 bases between.

CDR3: CASSSGTGINSPLHF. CDR3 DNA sequence: TGTGCCAGCAGTTCCGGGACAGGGATAAATTCACCCCTCCACTTT. V usage is TRBV2 and J usage is TRBJ1-6; the match to TRBD1 covers 9 bases. CDR3 size: 15 residues. The germline V gene has CDR1 SNHLY and CDR2 FYNNEI. Losses at the gene ends were 5 bases for V and 7 bases for J; bases not matched to a gene: 6.

The J gene is TRBJ1-2, the V gene TRBV20-1, with 10 bases fitting TRBD1. CDR3 size: 12 residues. Looked up from germline, CDR1 is DFQATT and CDR2 is SNEGSKA (reference sequence). The J segment lost 6 bases and the V segment lost 8 bases, leaving 6 bases of the junction unmatched. The CDR3 coding sequence is TGCAGTTGGGACAGGGGAACGAATGGCTACACCTTC. Its translation: CSWDRGTNGYTF.

The chain has TRBV11-1 and TRBJ1-6; a weak D match, TRBD1 (6 bases). Germline V gives CDR1 SGHAT, CDR2 FQDESV (reference sequence). The CDR3 is 14 amino acids. V was trimmed by 6 bases and J by 6 bases, leaving 12 bases between them. This chain's CDR3 is CASRTGLFNSPLHF. The DNA for the CDR3 is TGTGCCAGCAGGACAGGCCTGTTTAATTCACCCCTCCACTTT.

This clonotype was counted many times. The chain joins TRBV28 to TRBJ1-2, with D possibly TRBD1 on 5 matching bases. Germline assignment: CDR1 MDHEN and CDR2 SYDVKM. V was cut by 2 bases and J by 7 bases, with 20 bases left in between. The CDR3 length is 16 residues. The CDR3 spells CASSLLGAGTEVGYTF. The CDR3 coding sequence is TGTGCCAGCAGTTTACTAGGAGCGGGGACGGAGGTTGGCTACACCTTC.

This rearrangement joins TRBV29-1 to TRBJ1-1; D gene ambiguous. The CDR3 loop spans 12 amino acids. The germline V and J ends were trimmed by 4 bases and 4 bases, with 10 bases remaining between them. Germline-derived CDR1 and CDR2 are SQVTM and ANQGSEA. CDR3 sequence: CSVGGWGTEAFF. In nucleotides, the CDR3 is TGCAGCGTTGGTGGGTGGGGCACTGAAGCTTTCTTT.

This clonotype showed up just once. Since the CDR3 does not end with the conserved phenylalanine or tryptophan, this likely comes from a read error. The chain recombines TRBV5-1 with TRBJ2-7, with 14 bases that match TRBD2. From germline, CDR1 is SGHRS and CDR2 YFSETQ. Germline trimming cut 3 bases from V and 5 bases from J; bases unmatched to any gene: 4. The CDR3 has 15 amino acids. The CDR3 protein is CASSSGTSGSHEQYL. CDR3 DNA sequence: TGCGCCAGCAGCTCCGGGACTAGCGGGAGCCACGAGCAGTACCTC.

The chain uses TRBV15 and TRBJ1-3, with D unclear. The CDR3 has 17 amino acids. Trimming took 0 bases from V and 4 from J, leaving 16 bases between them. Germline CDR1 LNHNV, CDR2 YYDKDF (reference sequence). The DNA of the CDR3 is TGTGCCACCAGCAGAGATCGTGGGTGGTTGGACGGAAACACCATATATTTT. It encodes CATSRDRGWLDGNTIYF.

The sample holds many counts of this clonotype. Here the CDR3 DNA reads TGTGCCAGCAGTTCTGGCAGGGCCTATGGCTACACCTTC. Residues: CASSSGRAYGYTF. This sequence joins TRBV27 and TRBJ1-2; D perhaps matches TRBD1 (5 bases). The CDR3 is 13 amino acids. Trimming left V 4 bases short and J 4 bases short, with 10 bases between. Per the germline V gene, CDR1 is MNHEY and CDR2 is SMNVEV (reference sequence).

This clonotype was seen at least ten times. The chain uses TRBV10-3 and TRBJ2-5, with no clear D. The length of the CDR3 is 12 residues. Looked up from germline, CDR1 is ENHRY and CDR2 is SYGVKD. V dropped 2 bases and J dropped 3 bases, with 4 bases sitting between them. The DNA for the CDR3 is TGTGCCATCAGTGAGGAAGAAGAGACCCAGTACTTC. It codes for CAISEEEETQYF.

The chain employs TRBV24-1 and TRBJ2-1; 11 nucleotides match TRBD2. CDR3 length: 16 residues. The germline V gene encodes CDR1 KGHDR and CDR2 SFDVKD. V dropped 4 bases and J dropped 5; count of bases not matched to a gene: 6. The CDR3 here is CATSDSLAGVNNEQFF. The CDR3 DNA follows: TGTGCCACCAGTGACTCACTAGCGGGAGTTAACAATGAGCAGTTCTTC.

Regarding this clonotype: It is unclear where the CDR3 begins or ends on the DNA, so no DNA is shown, and the CDR3 is as TCRdb lists it. CDR3 protein: CIYLCSQDPSGRKTGELFF. V is TRBV29-1 and J is TRBJ2-2; the listed D gene, TRBD2, was not tested against the DNA. The CDR3 is made up of 19 amino acids, end residues included. Germline V gene lookup returns CDR1 SQVTM and CDR2 ANQGSEA.

This clonotype was detected ten times or more. The rearrangement links TRBV12-3 or TRBV12-4 to TRBJ1-4, with a possible D match to TRBD1 (5 bases). Trimming removed 7 bases from V and 5 bases from J, with 14 bases in between. This CDR3 comprises 14 residues. CDR3 residues: CASTRGRPNEKLFF. For the CDR3, the DNA is TGTGCCAGCACCCGGGGCAGGCCAAATGAAAAACTGTTTTTT.

The genes are TRBV19 and TRBJ1-2, with 9 bases matching TRBD1. The J segment lost 3 bases and the V segment lost 0 bases, leaving 8 bases of the junction unmatched. Germline lookup yields CDR1 LNHDA and CDR2 SQIVND (reference sequence). The CDR3 spans 17 residues. The CDR3 region has the DNA TGTGCCAGTAGTATAGATTGGACAGGGGCAGCGGACTATGGCTACACCTTC. As protein: CASSIDWTGAADYGYTF.

The V and J genes are TRBV19 and TRBJ1-1; D is perhaps TRBD1 (6 bases). The CDR3 loop spans 15 amino acids. Between the trimmed V and J ends, which lost 5 bases and 4 bases, there was a span of 17 bases. Germline CDR1 LNHDA, CDR2 SQIVND (reference sequence). The CDR3 sequence is CASSPSVGASTEAFF. The CDR3 DNA reads TGTGCCAGTAGTCCTAGCGTGGGGGCTAGCACTGAAGCTTTCTTT.

This clonotype was detected many times. This chain connects TRBV7-2 to TRBJ2-7; TRBD1 is a possible D gene (5 bases). V dropped 3 bases and J dropped 3 bases, with 12 bases sitting between them. Germline V lookup: CDR1 SGHTA, CDR2 FQGNSA. The CDR3 has 14 amino acids. Here the CDR3 reads CASSFRQPNYEQYF. The DNA of the CDR3 is TGTGCCAGCAGCTTCAGACAGCCAAACTACGAGCAGTACTTC.

CDR3 residues: CASGGQYF. The DNA for the CDR3 is TGTGCCAGCGGGGGGCAGTACTTC. The chain combines TRBV7-2 with TRBJ2-7; D may correspond to TRBD1 or TRBD2 (5 bases each). Germline assignment: CDR1 SGHTA and CDR2 FQGNSA. The CDR3 runs to 8 residues. V lost 8 bases to trimming and J lost 9 bases, with 5 bases between them.

This sequence joins TRBV12-3 or TRBV12-4 and TRBJ2-5; D is uncertain. The V end lost 5 bases, the J end lost 5 bases, and 15 bases lay between the germline ends. The length of the CDR3 is 14 residues. For the CDR3, the DNA is TGTGCCAGCAGTCGCAGAGGTGCCGGGGAGACCCAGTACTTC. This encodes CASSRRGAGETQYF.

The genes are TRBV7-8 and TRBJ2-5, with TRBD2 identical over 10 bases. V lost 4 bases to trimming and J lost 13 bases; unmatched junction nucleotides: 12. Germline CDR1 and CDR2: SGHVS and FQNEAQ. The CDR3 is made up of 14 amino acids. The CDR3, as DNA: TGTGCCAGCAGCTCCCGCCAACTGGGACTAGCGTCGTACTTC. Its protein is CASSSRQLGLASYF.

This clonotype was counted ten times or more. The J gene is TRBJ1-1, the V gene TRBV20-1; D possibly corresponds to TRBD1 (5 bases). Germline-derived CDR1 and CDR2 are DFQATT and SNEGSKA (reference sequence). The V gene lost 3 bases and the J gene lost 8 bases, with 10 bases spanning the gap. The CDR3 is made up of 11 amino acids. The DNA for the CDR3 is TGCAGTGCTAGTGGTAGGGGCGAAGCTTTCTTT. Its translation is CSASGRGEAFF.

In its sample, this clonotype was seen many times. The rearrangement uses TRBV7-2 and TRBJ2-7; D ambiguous. Trimming removed 4 bases at V and 1 base at J, with 17 bases between. The CDR3 spans 16 residues. CDR1 SGHTA and CDR2 FQGNSA come from the germline V gene. The CDR3 protein is CASSSTVFTFSYEQYF. In DNA form, the CDR3 reads TGTGCCAGCAGCTCTACCGTCTTCACGTTTTCCTACGAGCAGTACTTC.

Details on this clonotype: Sequence at one end of the junction differs from germline and may be a read error. The chain carries TRBV19 and TRBJ1-1; the D gene is possibly TRBD1 (5 bases). This CDR3 contains 16 residues. Germline V lookup: CDR1 LNHDA, CDR2 SQIVND (reference sequence). CDR3 protein: CACSDDDRFMNTEVFF. The CDR3 DNA reads TGTGCCTGTAGTGATGACGACAGATTCATGAACACTGAAGTTTTCTTT.

This clonotype has more than one count but fewer than ten. This chain uses TRBV5-4 with TRBJ2-2; 8 nucleotides agree with TRBD1. The ends lost 4 bases at V and 7 bases at J; junction bases unmatched: 9. Per germline, CDR1 SGHNT and CDR2 YYREEE (reference sequence). The CDR3 is made up of 15 amino acids. The CDR3 protein is CASSGSGGAGGELFF. The CDR3 DNA is TGTGCCAGCAGCGGGTCAGGGGGCGCCGGCGGGGAGCTGTTTTTT.

In this sample, this clonotype turned up many times. J is TRBJ1-4 and V is TRBV7-2, with D possibly being TRBD1 (6 bases). V lost 6 bases and J lost 7, with 15 bases in between. This CDR3 spans 14 amino acids. Germline V lookup: CDR1 SGHTA, CDR2 FQGNSA. This chain's CDR3 is CASRRTAGGEKLFF. In nucleotides, the CDR3 is TGTGCCAGCAGGAGGACAGCTGGAGGTGAAAAACTGTTTTTT.

This clonotype was observed a few times. The chain links TRBV15 to TRBJ2-1; 12 bases fit TRBD2. The CDR3 consists of 17 residues. J gave up 7 bases and V 1 base, and 8 bases lay outside the gene matches. Germline values: CDR1 LNHNV, CDR2 YYDKDF (reference sequence). CDR3 protein: CATSRVLGLAGSNEQFF. CDR3 bases: TGTGCCACCAGCAGAGTCCTTGGACTAGCGGGAAGTAATGAGCAGTTCTTC.